Sequencing of this TCR beta chain was carried out in a study of Graves' ophthalmopathy and Graves' hyperthyroidism. RNA served as the template for amplifying TCR beta CDR3 regions. In the first round, RT-PCR was carried out with HTBI primers, and a multiplex PCR formed the second round. TCRdb ran MiXCR on the multiplex PCR reads and lists one entry per CDR3 protein. The repertoire consists of over a million distinct CDR3 sequences, with about 36% occurring once and the leading ten covering around 10%. The diagnosis combined clinical symptoms, thyroxine, TRAb, thyroid ultrasound and orbital computed tomography scans. This CDR3 has 15 residues. The V gene's germline CDR1 is LNHNV and CDR2 YYDKDF (reference sequence). V dropped 0 bases and J dropped 6 bases, with 11 bases sitting between them.

This clonotype originated in an adult man with Graves' hyperthyroidism. The sequenced sample was peripheral blood or thyroid tissue (not recorded which). The chain employs TRBV15 and TRBJ1-4; D is possibly TRBD1 (5 bases). The chain's CDR3 is CATSRDQQGDEKLFF. CDR3 coding DNA: TGTGCCACCAGCAGAGACCAGCAAGGGGATGAAAAACTGTTTTTT.